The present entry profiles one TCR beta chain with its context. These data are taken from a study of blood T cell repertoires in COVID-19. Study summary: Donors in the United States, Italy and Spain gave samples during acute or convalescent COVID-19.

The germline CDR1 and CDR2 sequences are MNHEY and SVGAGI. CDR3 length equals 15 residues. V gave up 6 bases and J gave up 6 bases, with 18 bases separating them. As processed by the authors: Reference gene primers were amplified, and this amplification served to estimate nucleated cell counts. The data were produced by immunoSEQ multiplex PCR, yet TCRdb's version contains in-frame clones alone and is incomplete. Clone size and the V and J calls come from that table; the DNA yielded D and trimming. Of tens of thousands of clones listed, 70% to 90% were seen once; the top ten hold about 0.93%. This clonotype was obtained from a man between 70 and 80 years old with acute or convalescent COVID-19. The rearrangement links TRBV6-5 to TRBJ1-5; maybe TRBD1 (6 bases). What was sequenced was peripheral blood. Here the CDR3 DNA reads TGTGCCAGCAGGACCCCAGGGGCCAACCTTCAGCCCCAGCATTTT. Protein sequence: CASRTPGANLQPQHF.